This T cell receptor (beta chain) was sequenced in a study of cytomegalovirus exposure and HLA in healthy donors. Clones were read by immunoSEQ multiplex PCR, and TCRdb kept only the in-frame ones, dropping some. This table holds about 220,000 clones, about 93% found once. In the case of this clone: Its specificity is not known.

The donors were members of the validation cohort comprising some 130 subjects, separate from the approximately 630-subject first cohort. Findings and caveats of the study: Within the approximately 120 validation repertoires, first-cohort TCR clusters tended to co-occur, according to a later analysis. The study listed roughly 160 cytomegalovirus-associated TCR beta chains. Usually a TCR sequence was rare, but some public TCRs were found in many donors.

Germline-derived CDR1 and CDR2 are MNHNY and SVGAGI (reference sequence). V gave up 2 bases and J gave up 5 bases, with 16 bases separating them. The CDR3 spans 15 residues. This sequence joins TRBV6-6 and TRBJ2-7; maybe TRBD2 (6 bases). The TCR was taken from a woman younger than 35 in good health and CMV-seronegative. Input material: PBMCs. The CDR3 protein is CASSYGVIRGDEQYF. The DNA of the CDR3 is TGTGCCAGCAGTTACGGAGTTATACGCGGGGACGAGCAGTACTTC.